Each of the 2 T cell receptor beta chains below was sequenced from the same sample in a study of technical replicates of blood from a few donors. Sequencing was performed with immunoSEQ multiplex PCR; in TCRdb, only in-frame clones are kept and a portion is missing. Among about 84,000 clones listed, roughly 98% were seen once. Sequencing was done on a sample of T cells isolated from PBMCs. These receptors were collected from a human donor in good health.

The chain is built from TRBV5-1 and TRBJ2-1; 14 bases line up with TRBD2. This CDR3 contains 17 residues. V shed 8 bases and J 3 bases; nucleotides not matched to a gene: 10. Germline lookup yields CDR1 SGHRS and CDR2 YFSETQ. CDR3 sequence reads: CASRPGTSGGIYNEQFF. Here the CDR3 DNA reads TGCGCCAGTCGTCCCGGGACTAGCGGGGGTATCTACAATGAGCAGTTCTTC.

The chain employs TRBV7-9 and TRBJ1-2; tentatively, D is TRBD1 (5 bases). Germline CDR1 SEHNR, CDR2 FQNEAQ (reference sequence). This CDR3 is built from 14 residues. Trimming shortened V by 3 bases and J by 6 bases, and 14 bases separated the two germline ends. CDR3 coding DNA: TGTGCCAGCAGCTTCCCTTATGGGGCGAATGGCTACACCTTC. Protein: CASSFPYGANGYTF.